What follows are 22 T cell receptor beta chains derived from one specimen sequenced in a study of shared clonotypes between healthy human individuals. CD8 cells regarded as naive lacked CD45RO, were positively chosen for CCR7, and omitted terminally differentiated effector memory CD45RA+ cells. TCRdb's table, derived via immunoSEQ multiplex PCR, lists solely in-frame clones and lacks some. Of about 1,800,000 clones listed, about 95% are singletons. Sequencing was carried out using naive CD8+ T cells sorted from blood. The source of these receptors is a man younger than 35 in good health.

This clone was counted a single time. V and J are TRBV2 and TRBJ2-7; the D gene is possibly TRBD1 (6 bases). The ends were cut back, 8 bases at V and 4 bases at J, with 18 bases in the middle. This CDR3 is 14 amino acids long. Per the germline V gene, CDR1 is SNHLY and CDR2 is FYNNEI. This CDR3 is CASEIRDNLYEQYF. DNA of the CDR3: TGTGCCAGCGAAATCCGGGACAACCTATACGAGCAGTACTTC.

V is TRBV15 and J is TRBJ2-7; 9 bases align to TRBD1. Trimming cost V 0 bases and J 2 bases; bases outside gene matches: 8. The germline gives CDR1 LNHNV, CDR2 YYDKDF (reference sequence). The CDR3 is 17 amino acids. The CDR3 region is CATSREFRTGVTYEQYF. The CDR3 DNA reads as TGTGCCACCAGCAGAGAATTCAGGACAGGGGTTACCTACGAGCAGTACTTC.

This clone came up once. J is TRBJ2-3 and V is TRBV7-2; the D is unclear. Germline loops: CDR1 SGHTA, CDR2 FQGNSA. Between the trimmed V and J ends, which lost 6 bases and 9 bases, there was a span of 16 bases. The CDR3 has 13 residues. The CDR3 nucleotides read TGTGCCAGCAGTTCTGCCGAGAGTCCCACGCAGTATTTT. This codes for CASSSAESPTQYF.

To note about this clone: The same CDR3 can be traced to other DNA sequences in this sample. The V call is TRBV27, the J call TRBJ2-7; no clear D. The CDR3 runs to 14 residues. V was cut by 3 bases and J by 2 bases, with 11 bases left in between. Looked up from germline, CDR1 is MNHEY and CDR2 is SMNVEV (reference sequence). CDR3 coding DNA: TGTGCCAGCAGTTTGGGCAGGTCAACCTACGAGCAGTACTTC. Translation gives CASSLGRSTYEQYF.

The CDR3 loop reads CAWSVGLPNYEQYF. CDR3 in DNA: TGTGCCTGGAGTGTAGGATTGCCGAACTACGAGCAGTACTTC. The V call is TRBV30, the J call TRBJ2-5, with D unresolved. The J call may be in error: the DNA end matches TRBJ2-7 better. This CDR3 is 14 amino acids long. Per germline, CDR1 GTSNPN and CDR2 SVGIG (reference sequence).

The chain uses TRBV6-6 and TRBJ2-7, with D perhaps TRBD1 (6 bases). V gave up 0 bases and J gave up 4 bases, with 16 bases separating them. There are 16 residues in the CDR3. The V gene's germline CDR1 is MNHNY and CDR2 SVGAGI (reference sequence). CDR3 protein: CASSYSTGSSKYEQYF. Here the CDR3 DNA reads TGTGCCAGCAGTTACTCAACAGGGTCTAGTAAATACGAGCAGTACTTC.

This chain links TRBV5-1 with TRBJ1-1, with D possibly being TRBD1 (5 bases). This CDR3 is built from 15 residues. Germline loops: CDR1 SGHRS, CDR2 YFSETQ. Between the trimmed V and J ends, which lost 0 bases and 0 bases, there was a span of 9 bases. CDR3 sequence reads: CASSLVQGVNTEAFF. As DNA, the CDR3 is TGCGCCAGCAGCTTGGTGCAGGGCGTGAACACTGAAGCTTTCTTT.

This chain joins TRBV7-8 and TRBJ2-7; D call uncertain. CDR1 SGHVS and CDR2 FQNEAQ come from the germline V gene. Trimming left V 1 base short and J 6 bases short, with 13 bases between. CDR3 length: 14 amino acids. CDR3: CASSLEGKVGEQYF. In nucleotides, the CDR3 is TGTGCCAGCAGCTTAGAAGGAAAAGTGGGCGAGCAGTACTTC.

This clone was detected once. The CDR3 is CASRSSGEETQYF. The CDR3 coding sequence is TGTGCCAGCAGGTCCTCAGGGGAAGAGACCCAGTACTTC. This chain connects TRBV9 to TRBJ2-5, with a possible D match to TRBD1 (6 bases). Germline V gives CDR1 SGDLS, CDR2 YYNGEE. There are 13 residues in the CDR3. The V and J ends lost 5 bases and 3 bases respectively, with 11 bases between them.

Of note for this clone: A read error may produce the germline difference seen at one junction end. This chain's CDR3 is CASSLDGNQLQHF. In nucleotides, the CDR3 is TGTGCCAGCAGCTTGGACGGAAATCAGCTCCAGCATTTT. The rearrangement links TRBV5-6 to TRBJ1-5; the D is unclear. The CDR3 is 13 residues long. CDR1 and CDR2 from the germline V gene are SGHDT and YYEEEE.

V usage is TRBV9 and J usage is TRBJ2-1; 8 positions agree with TRBD2. Germline CDR1 and CDR2: SGDLS and YYNGEE. The CDR3 has 18 amino acids. Trimming took 6 bases from V and 6 from J; bases not matched to a gene: 20. The CDR3: CASTKRGLAGVSLNEQFF. The DNA for the CDR3 is TGTGCCAGCACCAAGAGAGGGCTAGCGGGTGTCTCTCTCAATGAGCAGTTCTTC.

This rearrangement joins TRBV27 to TRBJ2-7, with TRBD2 matching over 10 bases. The CDR3 runs to 14 residues. Looked up from germline, CDR1 is MNHEY and CDR2 is SMNVEV (reference sequence). V shed 6 bases, J shed 5 bases, and the junction held 7 bases outside the gene matches. This chain's CDR3 is CASRPSGRANEQYF. CDR3 bases: TGTGCCAGCAGACCAAGCGGGAGGGCCAACGAGCAGTACTTC.

This clone was recorded once. The CDR3: CASSSRVTGYNEQFF. The DNA for the CDR3 is TGTGCCAGCAGCTCACGGGTTACCGGATACAATGAGCAGTTCTTC. The chain uses TRBV11-2 and TRBJ2-1; D not certain. The CDR3 consists of 15 residues. Trimming removed 4 bases at V and 4 bases at J, with 14 bases between. The V gene's germline CDR1 is SGHAT and CDR2 FQNNGV.

The CDR3 bases are TGTGCCAGCAGCCAATGGGGGGGCCAGAACACTGAAGCTTTCTTT. Residues: CASSQWGGQNTEAFF. V is TRBV16 and J is TRBJ1-1, with a weak D call TRBD1 (6 bases). Trimming left V 1 base short and J 1 base short, with 10 bases between. Germline V lookup: CDR1 KGHSY, CDR2 FQNENV. This CDR3 region has 15 residues. Looking up the rest from reference TRBV16 and TRBJ1-1 gives the full variable domain: GEEVAQTPKHLVRGEGQKAKLYCAPIKGHSYVFWYQQVLKNEFKFLISFQNENVFDETGMPKERFSAKCLPNSPCSLEIQATKLEDSAVYFCASSQWGGQNTEAFFGQGTRLTVV.

The chain carries TRBV9 and TRBJ2-2; D uncertain. The germline V and J ends were trimmed by 3 bases and 0 bases, with 6 bases remaining between them. CDR3 size: 14 residues. Germline V CDR1 and CDR2: SGDLS, YYNGEE. The CDR3 sequence: CASSDTPNTGELFF. The CDR3 DNA reads TGTGCCAGCAGCGATACACCGAACACCGGGGAGCTGTTTTTT.

V gene TRBV30 combines with J gene TRBJ2-1; D is unresolved. The germline V and J ends were trimmed by 0 bases and 4 bases, with 7 bases remaining between them. Germline CDR1 is GTSNPN and CDR2 is SVGIG (reference sequence). The CDR3 spans 13 residues. CDR3 sequence: CAWSVHTYNEQFF. For the CDR3, the DNA is TGTGCCTGGAGTGTACACACATACAATGAGCAGTTCTTC.

This chain connects TRBV4-1 to TRBJ2-5; 12 nucleotides align to TRBD2. Per germline, CDR1 MGHRA and CDR2 YSYEKL. With V trimmed by 4 bases and J by 2 bases, 2 bases remained unmatched. The CDR3 runs to 15 residues. CDR3 sequence reads: CASSLGTSGQETQYF. Here the CDR3 DNA reads TGCGCCAGCAGCCTTGGGACTAGCGGGCAAGAGACCCAGTACTTC.

DNA of the CDR3: TGTGCCAGCAGCTTGGTATGGTTAGAGACCCAGTACTTC. Its translation is CASSLVWLETQYF. The chain uses TRBV5-6 and TRBJ2-5; D ambiguous. Germline CDR1 and CDR2: SGHDT and YYEEEE. V lost 0 bases to trimming and J lost 4 bases, with 7 bases between them. This CDR3 is built from 13 residues. The full variable domain, rest sourced from reference TRBV5-6 and TRBJ2-5, is DAGVTQSPTHLIKTRGQQVTLRCSPKSGHDTVSWYQQALGQGPQFIFQYYEEEERQRGNFPDRFSGHQFPNYSSELNVNALLLGDSALYLCASSLVWLETQYFGPGTRLLVL.

This clone has a single count. The V call is TRBV7-9, the J call TRBJ1-4; possible D gene TRBD1, 6 bases. The V end lost 4 bases, the J end lost 6 bases, and 12 bases lay between the germline ends. Germline CDR1 SEHNR, CDR2 FQNEAQ (reference sequence). The CDR3 loop spans 14 amino acids. CDR3 sequence: CASSSGAGDEKLFF. DNA of the CDR3: TGTGCCAGCAGCTCCGGGGCAGGGGATGAAAAACTGTTTTTT.

V gene TRBV9 combines with J gene TRBJ1-5; TRBD1 agrees at 9 bases. The ends lost 4 bases at V and 0 bases at J; junction bases unmatched: 17. Per germline, CDR1 SGDLS and CDR2 YYNGEE. The length of the CDR3 is 20 residues. The CDR3 nucleotides read TGTGCCAGCAGCCAAACCTTCCGTGGACAGGGGTCCTATAGCAATCAGCCCCAGCATTTT. As protein: CASSQTFRGQGSYSNQPQHF.

This sequence joins TRBV27 and TRBJ2-5; weak D call: TRBD1 (5 bases). V gave up 3 bases and J gave up 1 base, with 9 bases separating them. Germline CDR1 is MNHEY and CDR2 is SMNVEV (reference sequence). CDR3 size: 14 residues. This chain's CDR3 is CASSFSDSQETQYF. In nucleotides, the CDR3 is TGTGCCAGCAGTTTCTCCGACAGCCAAGAGACCCAGTACTTC.

The CDR3 DNA follows: TGTGCCAGCAGCTTAGTCGAAGGGGGGAACTATGGCTACACCTTC. It yields the protein CASSLVEGGNYGYTF. The chain uses TRBV7-6 and TRBJ1-2; a possible D gene is TRBD1 (6 bases). The CDR3 has 15 amino acids. Germline V gene data show CDR1 as SGHVS and CDR2 as FNYEAQ. V gave up 1 base and J gave up 2 bases, with 11 bases separating them.